This T cell receptor (beta chain) is drawn from a study of beta chain features in type 1 diabetes. Whole-study context: The study examined about 110,000,000 sorted cells across all samples. General study results and limits: Shortening that was moderate but significant affected the TCRB CDR3s of Type 1 diabetes patients in all four CD4+ subsets. Type 1 diabetes patients had VDJ junctions that carried fewer insertions and more deletions.

Note on this clone: Its antigen remains unknown.

What was sequenced were expressed TCRB transcripts, since all of the isolated RNA had been reverse transcribed. Here immunoSEQ multiplex PCR was the method, and the copy in TCRdb shows in-frame clones only, minus some. Of tens of thousands of clones in the sample, roughly 49% were seen once. J gave up 7 bases and V 2 bases, and 2 bases lay outside the gene matches. The CDR3 is 13 residues long. Germline CDR1 is MNHNS and CDR2 is SASEGT. The sample comprised central memory CD4+ T cells from blood. The clonotype was recovered from a man aged 25-45 years with type 1 diabetes. This chain links TRBV6-1 with TRBJ1-1; 9 positions match TRBD1. In DNA form, the CDR3 reads TGTGCCAGCAGTGAATGGGGACAGGGTGAAGCTTTCTTT. This gives the protein CASSEWGQGEAFF.